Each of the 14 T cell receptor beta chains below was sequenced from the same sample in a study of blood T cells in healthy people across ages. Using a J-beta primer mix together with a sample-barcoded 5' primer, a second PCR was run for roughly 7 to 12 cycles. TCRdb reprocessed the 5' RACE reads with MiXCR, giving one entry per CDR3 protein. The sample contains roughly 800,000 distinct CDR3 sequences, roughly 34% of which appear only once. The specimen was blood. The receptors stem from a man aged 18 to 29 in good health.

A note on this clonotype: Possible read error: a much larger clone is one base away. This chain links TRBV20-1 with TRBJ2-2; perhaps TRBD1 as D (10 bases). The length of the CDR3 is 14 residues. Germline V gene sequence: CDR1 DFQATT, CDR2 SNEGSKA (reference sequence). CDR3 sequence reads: CSAYDRGLSGGLFF. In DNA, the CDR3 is TGCAGTGCGTACGACAGGGGGCTTAGCGGGGGGCTGTTTTTT.

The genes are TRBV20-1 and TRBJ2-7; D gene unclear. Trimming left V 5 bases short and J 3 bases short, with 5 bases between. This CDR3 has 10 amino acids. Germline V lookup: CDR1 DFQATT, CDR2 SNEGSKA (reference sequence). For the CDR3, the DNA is TGCAGTGCTGGGGACTACGAGCAGTACTTC. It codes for CSAGDYEQYF.

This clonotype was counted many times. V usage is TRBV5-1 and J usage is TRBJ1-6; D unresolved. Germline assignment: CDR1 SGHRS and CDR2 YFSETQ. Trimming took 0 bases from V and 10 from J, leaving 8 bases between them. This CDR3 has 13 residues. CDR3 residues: CASSLDPGSPLHF. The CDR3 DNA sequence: TGCGCCAGCAGCTTGGACCCTGGGTCACCCCTCCACTTT.

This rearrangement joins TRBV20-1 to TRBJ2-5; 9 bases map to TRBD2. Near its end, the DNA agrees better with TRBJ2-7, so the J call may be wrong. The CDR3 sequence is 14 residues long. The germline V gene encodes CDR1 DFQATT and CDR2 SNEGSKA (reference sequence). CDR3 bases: TGCAGTGCTAGACGGCGGGGGGGCCGCTACGAGCAGTACTTC. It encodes CSARRRGGRYEQYF.

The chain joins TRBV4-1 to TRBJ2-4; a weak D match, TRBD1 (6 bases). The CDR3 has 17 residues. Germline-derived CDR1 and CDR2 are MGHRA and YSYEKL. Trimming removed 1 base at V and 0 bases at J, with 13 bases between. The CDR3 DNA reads TGCGCCAGCAGCCAAGTAGGACAGTCCCTAGCCAAAAACATTCAGTACTTC. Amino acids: CASSQVGQSLAKNIQYF.

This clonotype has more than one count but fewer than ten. This chain's CDR3 is CASSQEGDRSETQYF. CDR3 DNA: TGTGCCAGCAGCCAAGAAGGGGACAGGTCAGAGACCCAGTACTTC. The rearrangement uses TRBV3-1 and TRBJ2-5; 8 nucleotides align to TRBD1. From germline, CDR1 is LGHDT and CDR2 YNNKEL (reference sequence). V lost 0 bases and J lost 4; bases outside the gene matches: 4. This CDR3 is 15 amino acids long.

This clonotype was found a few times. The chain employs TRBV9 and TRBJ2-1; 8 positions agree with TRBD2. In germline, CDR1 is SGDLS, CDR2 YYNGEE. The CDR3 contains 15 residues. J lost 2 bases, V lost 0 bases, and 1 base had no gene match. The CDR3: CASSVDGGAYNEQFF. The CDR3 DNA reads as TGTGCCAGCAGCGTAGACGGGGGGGCCTACAATGAGCAGTTCTTC. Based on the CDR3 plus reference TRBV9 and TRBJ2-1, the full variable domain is DSGVTQTPKHLITATGQRVTLRCSPRSGDLSVYWYQQSLDQGLQFLIQYYNGEERAKGNILERFSAQQFPDLHSELNLSSLELGDSALYFCASSVDGGAYNEQFFGPGTRLTVL.

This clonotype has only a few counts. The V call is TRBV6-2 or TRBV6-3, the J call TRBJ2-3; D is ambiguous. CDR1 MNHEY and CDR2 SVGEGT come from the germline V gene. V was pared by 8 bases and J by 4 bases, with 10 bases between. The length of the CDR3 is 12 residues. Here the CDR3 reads CASASGSDTQYF. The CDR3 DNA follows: TGTGCCAGCGCATCCGGTTCAGATACGCAGTATTTT.

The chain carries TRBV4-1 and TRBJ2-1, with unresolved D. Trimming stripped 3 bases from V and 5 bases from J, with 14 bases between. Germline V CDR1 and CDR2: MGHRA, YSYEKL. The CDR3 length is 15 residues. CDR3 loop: CASSHTPRPDNEQFF. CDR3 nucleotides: TGCGCCAGCAGCCACACCCCTCGTCCCGACAATGAGCAGTTCTTC.

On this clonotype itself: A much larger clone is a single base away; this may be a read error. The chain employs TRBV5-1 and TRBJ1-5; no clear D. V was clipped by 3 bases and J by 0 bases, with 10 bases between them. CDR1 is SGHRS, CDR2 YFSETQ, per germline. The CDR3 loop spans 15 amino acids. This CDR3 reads CASSSSQDSNQPQHF. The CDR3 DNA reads TGCGCCAGCAGCTCGAGTCAGGATAGCAATCAGCCCCAGCATTTT.

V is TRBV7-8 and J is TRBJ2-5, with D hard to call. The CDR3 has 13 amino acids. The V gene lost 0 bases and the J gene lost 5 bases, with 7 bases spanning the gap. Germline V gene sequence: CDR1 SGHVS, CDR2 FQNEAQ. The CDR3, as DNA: TGTGCCAGCAGCTTAGCGGGGATCGAGACCCAGTACTTC. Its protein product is CASSLAGIETQYF.

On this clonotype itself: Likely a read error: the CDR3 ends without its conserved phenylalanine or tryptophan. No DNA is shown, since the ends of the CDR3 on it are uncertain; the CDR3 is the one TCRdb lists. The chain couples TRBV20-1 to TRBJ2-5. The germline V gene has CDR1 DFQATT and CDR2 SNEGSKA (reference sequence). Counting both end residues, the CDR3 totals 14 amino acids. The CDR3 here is CSAREGFYGYTFGS.

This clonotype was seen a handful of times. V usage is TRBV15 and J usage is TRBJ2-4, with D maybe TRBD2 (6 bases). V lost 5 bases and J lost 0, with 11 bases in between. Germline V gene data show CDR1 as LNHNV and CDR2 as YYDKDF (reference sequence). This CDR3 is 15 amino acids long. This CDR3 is CATSAGTLAKNIQYF. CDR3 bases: TGTGCCACCAGCGCGGGAACTCTAGCCAAAAACATTCAGTACTTC.

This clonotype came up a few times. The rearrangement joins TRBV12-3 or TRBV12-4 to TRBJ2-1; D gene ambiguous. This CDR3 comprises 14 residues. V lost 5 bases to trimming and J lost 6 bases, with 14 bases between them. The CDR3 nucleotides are TGTGCCAGCAGTCCGCCGCGGTTTGGCAATGAGCAGTTCTTC. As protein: CASSPPRFGNEQFF.